This T cell receptor (beta chain) was found in a study of shared clonotypes between healthy human individuals. General study findings and limits: Generally, naive subsets came out with larger estimated richness than memory subsets. The naive CD4 repertoires of a few donors were compared, and about 5% of clonotypes were shared.

Terminally differentiated effector memory CD45RA+ cells were excluded by CCR7 positive selection of CD45RO-negative cells. The CDR3 extends over 12 amino acids. V lost 3 bases, J lost 7 bases, and 7 bases lay in between. Germline lookup yields CDR1 LNHDA and CDR2 SQIVND (reference sequence). An assay was performed, and its level was deep. Genomic DNA (from each subset) was split evenly across several immunoSEQ plates. TCRdb's table, derived via immunoSEQ multiplex PCR, lists solely in-frame clones and lacks some. The sample has approximately 600,000 clones; roughly 95% are singletons. A word on this clone: Its antigen is not identified. Other DNA sequences of this sample code for an identical CDR3.

The chain has TRBV19 and TRBJ2-1; D is unclear. This clonotype was obtained from a woman in her thirties in good health. The sample consisted of naive CD8+ T cells sorted from blood. The CDR3 sequence: CASSISLNEQFF. DNA for the CDR3: TGTGCCAGTAGTATCTCCCTGAATGAGCAGTTCTTC.